What follows are 18 T cell receptor beta chains derived from one specimen sequenced in a study of Ad26.COV2.S vaccination and SARS-CoV-2 variants. Here immunoSEQ multiplex PCR was the method, and the copy in TCRdb shows in-frame clones only, minus some. Of 300,000 to 400,000 clones in the sample, around 85% were seen once. Noted treatment: 15 to 20 received Ad26.COV2.S at low or high dose, single or two shots; 5 received placebo; per-sample allocation not given. All samples were drawn on day 63, counting from the first vaccine or placebo injection. Here the sequenced sample was peripheral blood, taken in a trial of Ad26.COV2.S vaccine versus placebo. The receptors stem from a person aged 18-60 years who received the Ad26.COV2.S COVID-19 vaccine or a placebo.

The chain joins TRBV27 to TRBJ2-7; the match to TRBD1 covers 9 bases. Germline V CDR1 and CDR2: MNHEY, SMNVEV (reference sequence). The CDR3 contains 13 residues. After removal of 8 bases from V and 9 bases from J, the junction contained 11 bases not matched to a gene. CDR3 residues: CASGPRDREGQYF. Here the CDR3 DNA reads TGTGCCAGCGGACCCCGGGACAGGGAAGGGCAGTACTTC.

The rearrangement uses TRBV27 and TRBJ2-2; D gene unclear. V was trimmed by 7 bases and J by 4 bases, leaving 10 bases between them. This CDR3 region has 13 residues. CDR1 and CDR2 (germline): MNHEY, SMNVEV (reference sequence). The CDR3 protein is CASMGFGTGELFF. The CDR3 DNA follows: TGTGCCAGCATGGGGTTCGGCACCGGGGAGCTGTTTTTT.

This sequence joins TRBV4-1 and TRBJ1-2, with D maybe TRBD1 (6 bases). Germline V lookup: CDR1 MGHRA, CDR2 YSYEKL. The length of the CDR3 is 20 residues. V dropped 4 bases and J dropped 8 bases, with 35 bases sitting between them. The CDR3 sequence: CASSPGVLRKERTALWGYTF. The CDR3 bases are TGCGCCAGCAGCCCAGGGGTACTACGGAAAGAGAGGACAGCCCTTTGGGGCTACACCTTC.

Details on this clone: At one of its ends the junction is not consistent with the germline gene, which may arise from a read error. The chain joins TRBV7-9 to TRBJ2-1; D may be TRBD2 (6 bases). The CDR3 is 16 residues long. Germline loops: CDR1 SEHNR, CDR2 FQNEAQ (reference sequence). The DNA of the CDR3 is TGTGCCAGCAGCGCCAGAGCCGGGACTTCCTACGATGAGCAGTTCTTC. Residues: CASSARAGTSYDEQFF.

The V gene is TRBV27, the J gene TRBJ2-1; 7 bases line up with TRBD2. The CDR3 extends over 15 amino acids. Losses at the gene ends were 6 bases for V and 0 bases for J; bases not matched to a gene: 5. CDR1 MNHEY and CDR2 SMNVEV come from the germline V gene (reference sequence). CDR3 DNA: TGTGCCAGCAGACTGGGGGGGAGCTCCTACAATGAGCAGTTCTTC. It translates to CASRLGGSSYNEQFF.

This rearrangement joins TRBV11-3 to TRBJ1-1; 9 bases are a match to TRBD1. The CDR3 has 16 residues. Unmatched junction bases numbered 12, after V lost 4 bases and J lost 6 bases. The V gene's germline CDR1 is SGHNT and CDR2 YENEEA. The CDR3 here is CASSWTGDGMGAEAFF. The CDR3 region has the DNA TGTGCCAGCAGCTGGACAGGGGATGGGATGGGGGCTGAAGCTTTCTTT.

J is TRBJ2-4 and V is TRBV6-6; D may be TRBD1 (6 bases). Trimming removed 6 bases from V and 0 bases from J, with 12 bases in between. Germline V gene lookup returns CDR1 MNHNY and CDR2 SVGAGI (reference sequence). CDR3 length: 15 residues. Written as DNA, the CDR3 is TGTGCCAGCAGCGGACAGTTAGAAGCCAAAAACATTCAGTACTTC. Translation: CASSGQLEAKNIQYF.

The chain combines TRBV11-2 with TRBJ2-2; D not certain. V shed 4 bases and J shed 0 bases, with 0 bases lying between them. Looked up from germline, CDR1 is SGHAT and CDR2 is FQNNGV. This CDR3 has 12 amino acids. Written as DNA, the CDR3 is TGTGCCAGCAGCTCGAACACCGGGGAGCTGTTTTTT. It yields the protein CASSSNTGELFF.

The V call is TRBV7-9, the J call TRBJ2-5; D gene ambiguous. Germline CDR1 and CDR2: SEHNR and FQNEAQ (reference sequence). This CDR3 region has 12 residues. V lost 2 bases, J lost 4 bases, and 5 bases lay in between. The CDR3 reads CASSLIRETQYF. The CDR3 DNA reads TGTGCCAGCAGCTTAATCCGAGAGACCCAGTACTTC.

V and J are TRBV9 and TRBJ2-1, with TRBD1 identical over 8 bases. The CDR3 is 14 amino acids. J was trimmed by 8 bases and V by 1 base; bases with no gene match: 5. CDR1 is SGDLS, CDR2 YYNGEE, per germline. Here the CDR3 DNA reads TGTGCCAGCAGCGTATTAACAGGGGGATATGAGCAGTTCTTC. Translation gives CASSVLTGGYEQFF.

V gene TRBV7-6 combines with J gene TRBJ1-1; 8 bases align to TRBD1. This CDR3 has 14 amino acids. V was clipped by 5 bases and J by 1 base; unmatched bases: 3. CDR1 is SGHVS and CDR2 is FNYEAQ in the germline V gene. The CDR3 reads CASSPGQGNTEAFF. CDR3 in DNA: TGTGCCAGCAGCCCCGGACAGGGGAACACTGAAGCTTTCTTT.

The gene calls are TRBV4-1 and TRBJ2-7; D unclear. The CDR3 loop spans 13 amino acids. Germline-derived CDR1 and CDR2 are MGHRA and YSYEKL. V lost 0 bases, J lost 4 bases, and 7 bases lay in between. CDR3 in amino acids: CASSQEGRYEQYF. The DNA of the CDR3 is TGCGCCAGCAGCCAAGAGGGCAGGTACGAGCAGTACTTC.

CDR3 bases: TGCAGTGCTAATCATAACACTGAAGCTTTCTTT. Its protein product is CSANHNTEAFF. The chain uses TRBV20-1 and TRBJ1-1; D is ambiguous. Germline V gene sequence: CDR1 DFQATT, CDR2 SNEGSKA (reference sequence). V dropped 4 bases and J dropped 2 bases, with 5 bases sitting between them. The CDR3 runs to 11 residues.

The table lists this clone with a few counts. Its ends do not fully match the called genes, so a read error is possible. This chain uses TRBV6-5 with TRBJ1-4; D is possibly TRBD1 (5 bases). Germline loops: CDR1 MNHEY, CDR2 SVGAGI. The CDR3 has 10 residues. The CDR3, as DNA: TGTGCCAGCACCCAAGACAGAGCAGTTTTT. Its translation is CASTQDRAVF.

About this clone: Other DNA sequences in the same sample also yield this CDR3. The chain uses TRBV19 and TRBJ1-5; D is unclear. Germline V CDR1 and CDR2: LNHDA, SQIVND (reference sequence). The CDR3 runs to 12 residues. V lost 3 bases and J lost 3, with 3 bases in between. CDR3 DNA sequence: TGTGCCAGTAGTATCCTCAATCAGCCCCAGCATTTT. It encodes CASSILNQPQHF.

This clone was observed a single time. The V call is TRBV5-1, the J call TRBJ2-2; D is possibly TRBD2 (6 bases). The CDR3 has 15 residues. Trimming stripped 1 base from V and 4 bases from J, with 11 bases between. Per the germline V gene, CDR1 is SGHRS and CDR2 is YFSETQ. The CDR3 DNA reads TGCGCCAGCAGCTTGAGGCAGGGAGGCACCGGGGAGCTGTTTTTT. Its translation: CASSLRQGGTGELFF.

The rearrangement links TRBV7-2 to TRBJ1-4, with D tentatively TRBD1 (6 bases). Looked up from germline, CDR1 is SGHTA and CDR2 is FQGNSA. The germline V and J ends were trimmed by 1 base and 5 bases, with 11 bases remaining between them. The CDR3 has 15 amino acids. CDR3 residues: CASSLDQGKNEKLFF. The CDR3, as DNA: TGTGCCAGCAGCTTAGACCAGGGGAAGAATGAAAAACTGTTTTTT.

This clone came up a few times. The chain joins TRBV4-1 to TRBJ2-7; D might be TRBD1 (6 bases). The CDR3 length is 16 residues. The ends were cut back, 0 bases at V and 1 base at J, with 13 bases in the middle. Germline V lookup: CDR1 MGHRA, CDR2 YSYEKL. The CDR3 protein is CASSQEWGRGSYEQYF. CDR3 nucleotides: TGCGCCAGCAGCCAAGAATGGGGGCGCGGATCCTACGAGCAGTACTTC.